The 32 T cell receptor beta chains in this list originate from one sample, sequenced in a study of blood T cell repertoires in COVID-19. Assay used: immunoSEQ multiplex PCR; TCRdb lists only in-frame clones, some missing. The sample has around 220,000 clones, about 93% seen once. What was sequenced was PBMCs or T cells enriched from blood (not recorded which). The receptors originated from a woman younger than 35 who had recovered from COVID-19.

This chain uses TRBV28 with TRBJ1-6; the D is unclear. Trimming removed 3 bases at V and 9 bases at J, with 6 bases between. Germline V CDR1 and CDR2: MDHEN, SYDVKM. There are 12 residues in the CDR3. The chain's CDR3 is CASSFPGSPLHF. The CDR3 DNA reads as TGTGCCAGCAGTTTCCCGGGTTCACCCCTCCACTTT.

The chain combines TRBV5-1 with TRBJ1-1; 10 bases line up with TRBD1. Germline values: CDR1 SGHRS, CDR2 YFSETQ. V shed 4 bases, J shed 10 bases, and the junction held 7 bases outside the gene matches. The CDR3 runs to 13 residues. Here the CDR3 DNA reads TGCGCCAGCAGCCCTGGGACAGGGGAAACAGCTTTCTTT. It translates to CASSPGTGETAFF.

V is TRBV19 and J is TRBJ2-1; D gene unclear. The V end lost 3 bases, the J end lost 0 bases, and 6 bases lay between the germline ends. CDR3 size: 14 residues. In germline, CDR1 is LNHDA, CDR2 SQIVND (reference sequence). CDR3 region: CASSITSSYNEQFF. In nucleotides, the CDR3 is TGTGCCAGTAGTATTACCAGCTCCTACAATGAGCAGTTCTTC.

On this clone itself: Other DNA sequences in this sample translate to the same CDR3. The J gene is TRBJ2-1, the V gene TRBV5-1; D possibly corresponds to TRBD2 (6 bases). CDR3 length: 15 residues. Germline V gives CDR1 SGHRS, CDR2 YFSETQ. Between the trimmed V and J ends, which lost 2 bases and 0 bases, there was a span of 9 bases. The DNA of the CDR3 is TGCGCCAGCAGCTTAGCCGGGAGCTCCTACAATGAGCAGTTCTTC. This sequence encodes CASSLAGSSYNEQFF.

This chain uses TRBV19 with TRBJ1-1; no reliable D call. V was trimmed by 5 bases and J by 7 bases, leaving 8 bases between them. The germline V gene has CDR1 LNHDA and CDR2 SQIVND (reference sequence). This CDR3 contains 11 residues. The CDR3 DNA reads as TGTGCCAGTAGTGAGGTCGGTGAAGCTTTCTTT. Its translation: CASSEVGEAFF. Combining the CDR3 with reference TRBV19 and TRBJ1-1 gives the whole variable domain DGGITQSPKYLFRKEGQNVTLSCEQNLNHDAMYWYRQDPGQGLRLIYYSQIVNDFQKGDIAEGYSVSREKKESFPLTVTSAQKNPTAFYLCASSEVGEAFFGQGTRLTVV.

V usage is TRBV6-5 and J usage is TRBJ1-1; D is unclear. The CDR3 is 13 residues long. The V end lost 7 bases, the J end lost 1 base, and 10 bases lay between the germline ends. Germline V gives CDR1 MNHEY, CDR2 SVGAGI. CDR3 sequence: CASTPSENTEAFF. The DNA of the CDR3 is TGTGCCAGCACCCCTAGCGAGAACACTGAAGCTTTCTTT.

The chain carries TRBV29-1 and TRBJ2-5; 11 nucleotides line up with TRBD2. The junction had 7 bases not matched to a gene; V was cut back by 3 bases and J by 4 bases. This CDR3 spans 15 amino acids. Germline V gives CDR1 SQVTM, CDR2 ANQGSEA. The CDR3, as DNA: TGCAGCGTTGACCCTAGCGGGAGGAGGGGAGAGACCCAGTACTTC. Protein product: CSVDPSGRRGETQYF.

The chain recombines TRBV9 with TRBJ1-2, with D unclear. The CDR3 spans 12 residues. The V end lost 3 bases, the J end lost 8 bases, and 11 bases lay between the germline ends. Germline values: CDR1 SGDLS, CDR2 YYNGEE. The CDR3 DNA is TGTGCCAGCAGCGGGACTGAATGGGGCTACACCTTC. Protein sequence: CASSGTEWGYTF.

This clone has a single count. The chain combines TRBV4-3 with TRBJ1-2, with 10 bases fitting TRBD1. CDR1 is LGHNA and CDR2 is YSLEER in the germline V gene. The CDR3 length is 16 residues. Unmatched junction bases numbered 6, after V lost 0 bases and J lost 5 bases. The CDR3 DNA is TGCGCCAGCAGCCAAGATGCCCGGGACAGGGGATATGGCTACACCTTC. Its translation: CASSQDARDRGYGYTF.

The sample holds a few counts of this clone. The V call is TRBV5-3, the J call TRBJ2-5; D gene unclear. TRBV5-3 is an ORF, and what it does is uncertain. Trimming cost V 2 bases and J 4 bases, with 9 bases left between them. The CDR3 runs 13 residues. The CDR3 DNA sequence: TGTGCCAGAAGCTTCTACCCTGGAGAGACCCAGTACTTC. This gives the protein CARSFYPGETQYF.

This chain links TRBV11-2 with TRBJ1-6, with TRBD1 matching 8 bases. CDR1 and CDR2 (germline): SGHAT, FQNNGV. V lost 5 bases, J lost 7 bases, and 4 bases stayed unmatched. The CDR3 spans 14 residues. In nucleotides, the CDR3 is TGTGCCAGCAGCCGCGGACAGGGAAATTCACCCCTCCACTTT. Amino acid sequence: CASSRGQGNSPLHF.

This rearrangement joins TRBV28 to TRBJ2-7; 12 positions match TRBD2. Germline V gene sequence: CDR1 MDHEN, CDR2 SYDVKM. V lost 7 bases to trimming and J lost 3 bases; unmatched junction nucleotides: 7. CDR3 size: 15 residues. This CDR3 is CASTKASGRVYEQYF. CDR3 nucleotide sequence: TGTGCCAGCACCAAAGCTAGCGGGAGGGTCTACGAGCAGTACTTC.

The chain carries TRBV3-1 (or the pseudogene TRBV3-2) and TRBJ2-7; 7 bases line up with TRBD1. Germline assignment: CDR1 LGHDT and CDR2 YNNKEL (reference sequence). The CDR3 has 15 amino acids. V lost 5 bases to trimming and J lost 0 bases; unmatched junction nucleotides: 7. This CDR3 is CASSYPTGPSYEQYF. As DNA, the CDR3 is TGTGCCAGCAGCTATCCGACAGGGCCCTCCTACGAGCAGTACTTC.

This chain joins TRBV4-2 and TRBJ1-2; no definite D call. The CDR3 consists of 16 residues. V lost 4 bases and J 0 bases, leaving 15 bases between the germline ends. Germline V gives CDR1 LGHNA, CDR2 YNFKEQ. As DNA, the CDR3 is TGTGCCAGCAGCCTTCCCGGGGAGGAGACTAACTATGGCTACACCTTC. This gives the protein CASSLPGEETNYGYTF.

This clone was observed once. The chain employs TRBV11-1 and TRBJ2-1, with D tentatively TRBD2 (7 bases). In germline, CDR1 is SGHAT, CDR2 FQDESV (reference sequence). This CDR3 has 15 amino acids. V was trimmed by 1 base and J by 7 bases, leaving 14 bases between them. CDR3 sequence: CASSLEGGGLNEQFF. For the CDR3, the DNA is TGTGCCAGCAGCTTAGAAGGGGGGGGACTTAATGAGCAGTTCTTC.

The chain has TRBV28 and TRBJ2-7; D might be TRBD2 (5 bases). The CDR3 runs 13 residues. V lost 4 bases to trimming and J lost 3 bases, with 10 bases between them. Per germline, CDR1 MDHEN and CDR2 SYDVKM. The CDR3 reads CASSSGLLYEQYF. In DNA form, the CDR3 reads TGTGCCAGCAGTTCAGGACTGCTCTACGAGCAGTACTTC. Full variable domain (missing parts from reference TRBV28 and TRBJ2-7): DVKVTQSSRYLVKRTGEKVFLECVQDMDHENMFWYRQDPGLGLRLIYFSYDVKMKEKGDIPEGYSVSREKKERFSLILESASTNQTSMYLCASSSGLLYEQYFGPGTRLTVT.

The chain employs TRBV2 and TRBJ1-1, with a tentative D call TRBD1 (6 bases). There are 15 residues in the CDR3. The germline V gene has CDR1 SNHLY and CDR2 FYNNEI. Trimming cost V 4 bases and J 0 bases, with 12 bases left between them. This CDR3 is CASSVGDTLNTEAFF. CDR3 DNA sequence: TGTGCCAGCAGTGTTGGGGACACGCTGAACACTGAAGCTTTCTTT.

This clone is a singleton in its sample. The chain joins TRBV5-1 to TRBJ1-2, with D hard to call. V lost 1 base and J lost 3, with 16 bases in between. The CDR3 has 16 amino acids. CDR1 and CDR2 (germline): SGHRS, YFSETQ. In DNA form, the CDR3 reads TGCGCCAGCAGCTTGACCCGACACGGCTTGGACTATGGCTACACCTTC. This sequence encodes CASSLTRHGLDYGYTF.

The V and J genes are TRBV18 and TRBJ1-1; D is ambiguous. V was trimmed by 2 bases and J by 7 bases, leaving 11 bases between them. CDR1 is KGHSH and CDR2 is LQKENI in the germline V gene. The CDR3 consists of 13 residues. The CDR3: CASSPEGTDEAFF. CDR3 DNA: TGTGCCAGCTCACCAGAGGGAACAGATGAAGCTTTCTTT.

This clone was picked up one time. The genes are TRBV10-3 and TRBJ1-1, with 9 bases matching TRBD1. Germline V CDR1 and CDR2: ENHRY, SYGVKD. The CDR3 is 16 residues long. Trimming took 6 bases from V and 1 from J; bases not matched to a gene: 9. The DNA of the CDR3 is TGTGCCATCAGGGCCGGGACAGGGTGGGAGAACACTGAAGCTTTCTTT. Residues: CAIRAGTGWENTEAFF.

The chain recombines TRBV5-8 with TRBJ1-5; D possibly corresponds to TRBD1 (5 bases). Germline CDR1 reads SGHTS; CDR2 reads YDEGEE. The ends were cut back, 6 bases at V and 10 bases at J, with 14 bases in the middle. The CDR3 covers 12 residues. CDR3 sequence (DNA): TGTGCCAGCACCGGGGGACGGTCACCCCAGCATTTT. This encodes CASTGGRSPQHF.

The V call is TRBV28, the J call TRBJ1-1; D is unresolved. CDR3 size: 15 residues. V shed 7 bases and J shed 5 bases, with 20 bases lying between them. In germline, CDR1 is MDHEN, CDR2 SYDVKM. CDR3 in amino acids: CASTGGSLGRTEAFF. CDR3 nucleotide sequence: TGTGCCAGCACCGGCGGGAGTTTAGGGAGAACTGAAGCTTTCTTT.

The CDR3 DNA follows: TGTGCCACCAGTGGGGTGGGACTAGCGGGAGTAGTGGATACGCAGTATTTT. As protein: CATSGVGLAGVVDTQYF. V gene TRBV24-1 combines with J gene TRBJ2-3, with 14 bases lining up with TRBD2. Unmatched junction bases numbered 9, after V lost 5 bases and J lost 6 bases. Germline loops: CDR1 KGHDR, CDR2 SFDVKD. The CDR3 runs 17 residues.

V usage is TRBV23-1 and J usage is TRBJ2-1, with D possibly being TRBD2 (5 bases). TRBV23-1 is an ORF, and what it does is uncertain. The CDR3 is made up of 17 amino acids. V shed 2 bases and J shed 0 bases, with 14 bases lying between them. CDR3 coding DNA: TGCGCCAGCAGTCAAACTGGTACGGGGAGCTCCTACAATGAGCAGTTCTTC. Residues: CASSQTGTGSSYNEQFF.

V is TRBV7-9 and J is TRBJ2-1; the match to TRBD2 covers 12 bases. The CDR3 consists of 18 residues. Trimming cost V 3 bases and J 8 bases; bases outside gene matches: 14. The germline CDR1 and CDR2 sequences are SEHNR and FQNEAQ (reference sequence). CDR3 in amino acids: CASSLPETSGRNIHEQFF. CDR3 in DNA: TGTGCCAGCAGCTTGCCCGAAACTAGCGGGAGGAATATCCATGAGCAGTTCTTC.

This rearrangement joins TRBV4-2 to TRBJ2-3; maybe TRBD1 (6 bases). This CDR3 has 17 residues. The V end lost 4 bases, the J end lost 2 bases, and 19 bases lay between the germline ends. Germline CDR1 is LGHNA and CDR2 is YNFKEQ. Written as DNA, the CDR3 is TGTGCCAGCAGCCTTGGTCGGGCCAGGGGTCCCACAGATACGCAGTATTTT. Translation gives CASSLGRARGPTDTQYF.

The chain recombines TRBV6-2 or TRBV6-3 with TRBJ2-7; D call uncertain. Deletions cut 5 bases from V and 2 bases from J, with 13 bases between. This CDR3 comprises 14 residues. In germline, CDR1 is MNHEY, CDR2 SVGEGT. CDR3 DNA: TGTGCCAGCAGTACCGGAACAGTAACCTACGAGCAGTACTTC. It encodes CASSTGTVTYEQYF.

The CDR3 DNA follows: TGTGCCGCAACCCCTTCCGGGACTAGTATCCATGAGCAGTTCTTC. Encoded protein: CAATPSGTSIHEQFF. The chain couples TRBV10-3 to TRBJ2-1, with 8 bases lining up with TRBD2. The CDR3 has 15 amino acids. Trimming removed 11 bases from V and 8 bases from J; junction bases left unmatched: 17. CDR1 is ENHRY, CDR2 SYGVKD, per germline.

The chain employs TRBV6-2 or TRBV6-3 and TRBJ2-5; 9 bases map to TRBD2. This CDR3 has 16 amino acids. Germline loops: CDR1 MNHEY, CDR2 SVGEGT. Losses at the gene ends were 1 base for V and 5 bases for J; bases not matched to a gene: 8. The CDR3 protein is CASSYWGGGASETQYF. For the CDR3, the DNA is TGTGCCAGCAGTTACTGGGGCGGGGGGGCCTCCGAGACCCAGTACTTC.

The chain couples TRBV27 to TRBJ1-2; 7 nucleotides match TRBD1. CDR1 is MNHEY, CDR2 SMNVEV, per germline (reference sequence). CDR3 length: 15 residues. V was clipped by 5 bases and J by 2 bases; unmatched bases: 8. The CDR3 loop reads CASSPLTGRNYGYTF. The CDR3 region has the DNA TGTGCCAGCAGTCCGCTGACAGGGCGAAACTATGGCTACACCTTC.

The chain joins TRBV5-4 to TRBJ1-1; 8 positions agree with TRBD1. CDR3 length equals 16 residues. Germline CDR1 and CDR2: SGHNT and YYREEE (reference sequence). The V segment lost 2 bases and the J segment 2 bases; nucleotides outside the gene matches: 8. In DNA, the CDR3 is TGTGCCAGCAGCTTACTTGGGACAGGACCCAACACTGAAGCTTTCTTT. It specifies CASSLLGTGPNTEAFF.

The CDR3 sequence is CASSLVGRVGDGYTF. DNA for the CDR3: TGTGCCAGCAGCTTGGTAGGCAGGGTTGGCGATGGCTACACCTTC. The J gene is TRBJ1-2, the V gene TRBV5-4, with D maybe TRBD1 (5 bases). In germline, CDR1 is SGHNT, CDR2 YYREEE (reference sequence). This CDR3 has 15 amino acids. V was clipped by 0 bases and J by 6 bases, with 15 bases between them.